A single sample is the source of the 11 T cell receptor beta chains below, sequenced in a study of early stage breast cancer tumors. TCRdb keeps only in-frame clones here, not all; method: immunoSEQ multiplex PCR. The sample has approximately 11,000 clones, over 60% seen once; the top ten hold approximately 20%. Specimen: breast tumor tissue. These receptors were obtained from a person in their 40s with breast cancer.

In its sample, this clone is medium-sized. The rearrangement joins TRBV15 to TRBJ2-2, with a possible D match to TRBD1 (6 bases). The CDR3 covers 14 residues. The V and J ends lost 3 bases and 4 bases respectively, with 9 bases between them. The germline V gene has CDR1 LNHNV and CDR2 YYDKDF (reference sequence). DNA of the CDR3: TGTGCCACCAGCAGGGACAGAACCACCGGGGAGCTGTTTTTT. As protein: CATSRDRTTGELFF.

Turning to this clone: Other DNA sequences from this sample encode an identical CDR3 as well. The chain couples TRBV7-9 to TRBJ2-7; D ambiguous. CDR3 size: 15 residues. Trimming shortened V by 5 bases and J by 0 bases, and 14 bases separated the two germline ends. From germline, CDR1 is SEHNR and CDR2 FQNEAQ (reference sequence). The CDR3 region is CASSREKGNSYEQYF. The DNA for the CDR3 is TGTGCCAGCAGCCGAGAAAAGGGTAACTCCTACGAGCAGTACTTC. Filled out from reference TRBV7-9 and TRBJ2-7, the complete variable domain reads DTGVSQNPRHKITKRGQNVTFRCDPISEHNRLYWYRQTLGQGPEFLTYFQNEAQLEKSRLLSDRFSAERPKGSFSTLEIQRTEQGDSAMYLCASSREKGNSYEQYFGPGTRLTVT.

The rearrangement joins TRBV7-2 to TRBJ1-2; the D gene is possibly TRBD1 (6 bases). CDR1 and CDR2 from the germline V gene are SGHTA and FQGNSA. V was shortened by 6 bases and J by 0 bases, with 17 bases between the two germline ends. CDR3 length: 16 residues. In DNA, the CDR3 is TGTGCCAGCAGTAGATCCCAGGGGCTTGCTAACTATGGCTACACCTTC. It is translated as CASSRSQGLANYGYTF.

V usage is TRBV19 and J usage is TRBJ1-5; 10 bases line up with TRBD1. The junction had 12 bases not matched to a gene; V was cut back by 7 bases and J by 6 bases. In germline, CDR1 is LNHDA, CDR2 SQIVND (reference sequence). The CDR3 has 16 residues. CDR3 bases: TGTGCCAGTAAACCCCAGACAGGGGGCACGGCTCAGCCCCAGCATTTT. Its protein product is CASKPQTGGTAQPQHF.

The rearrangement joins TRBV15 to TRBJ1-3; 7 bases agree with TRBD1. CDR3 length equals 13 residues. After removal of 9 bases from V and 14 bases from J, the junction contained 16 bases not matched to a gene. Germline CDR1 and CDR2: LNHNV and YYDKDF (reference sequence). The CDR3 here is CATDREGGGRLYF. In DNA form, the CDR3 reads TGTGCCACAGACAGGGAGGGAGGGGGCCGTCTATATTTT.

This clone occurred a few times. The chain carries TRBV2 and TRBJ1-2, with TRBD1 matching over 7 bases. Looked up from germline, CDR1 is SNHLY and CDR2 is FYNNEI. V lost 9 bases to trimming and J lost 8 bases; unmatched junction nucleotides: 9. CDR3 size: 12 residues. CDR3 sequence: CAREKGARGYTF. The CDR3 nucleotides read TGTGCCAGGGAGAAGGGGGCGAGAGGCTACACCTTC.

V usage is TRBV30 and J usage is TRBJ2-3; the D gene is possibly TRBD2 (6 bases). CDR3 length equals 14 residues. Trimming cost V 2 bases and J 2 bases, with 11 bases left between them. Per germline, CDR1 GTSNPN and CDR2 SVGIG (reference sequence). CDR3 residues: CAWSRGAFTDTQYF. The CDR3 DNA follows: TGTGCCTGGAGTCGCGGGGCTTTCACAGATACGCAGTATTTT.

V is TRBV6-1 and J is TRBJ2-3, with D unresolved. V lost 4 bases and J lost 5, with 13 bases in between. CDR1 is MNHNS, CDR2 SASEGT, per germline. The CDR3 spans 14 residues. DNA of the CDR3: TGTGCCAGCAGTGCACCGCTCAGCTTAGATACGCAGTATTTT. Protein product: CASSAPLSLDTQYF.

The chain carries TRBV9 and TRBJ2-7; D gene ambiguous. Germline CDR1 is SGDLS and CDR2 is YYNGEE. The CDR3 extends over 13 amino acids. The germline V and J ends were trimmed by 3 bases and 5 bases, with 12 bases remaining between them. The CDR3: CASSGANVHEQYF. The DNA for the CDR3 is TGTGCCAGCAGCGGCGCCAACGTCCACGAGCAGTACTTC.

This sequence joins TRBV12-1 and TRBJ2-5; the tabulated D call, TRBD2, remains unverified against the DNA. TRBV12-1 is a recognized pseudogene. The CDR3 has 17 residues. The CDR3 DNA sequence: TGTGCCAGCAGCCTCGGGACTAGCGGGAGGGCCAAAGAGACCCAGTACTTC. Translation gives CASSLGTSGRAKETQYF.

This chain connects TRBV19 to TRBJ1-2; 12 bases map to TRBD1. The CDR3 is 16 amino acids. CDR1 is LNHDA and CDR2 is SQIVND in the germline V gene (reference sequence). J gave up 6 bases and V 5 bases, and 10 bases lay outside the gene matches. For the CDR3, the DNA is TGTGCCAGTAGTCTGTTCCCGGGACAGGGGGCGAATGGCTACACCTTC. It codes for CASSLFPGQGANGYTF. Complete variable domain (other parts from reference TRBV19 and TRBJ1-2): DGGITQSPKYLFRKEGQNVTLSCEQNLNHDAMYWYRQDPGQGLRLIYYSQIVNDFQKGDIAEGYSVSREKKESFPLTVTSAQKNPTAFYLCASSLFPGQGANGYTFGSGTRLTVV.